These 8 T cell receptor beta chains came from one sample sequenced in a study of technical replicates of blood from a handful of donors. Some clones are missing from TCRdb's copy, which holds only in-frame ones; the method was immunoSEQ multiplex PCR. The sample lists fewer than 90,000 clones; around nine tenths were seen once. Material for sequencing was T cells isolated from PBMCs. These receptors came from a human donor in good health.

J is TRBJ2-1 and V is TRBV7-3; 9 bases are shared with TRBD2. The CDR3 contains 15 residues. Trimming at V came to 0 bases and at J to 9 bases, leaving 6 bases not matched to a gene. The germline gives CDR1 SGHTA, CDR2 FQGTGA. The DNA of the CDR3 is TGTGCCAGCAGCTTAACGGCGGGAGGGCCATCTGAGCAGTTCTTC. Translating it yields CASSLTAGGPSEQFF. Combining the CDR3 with reference TRBV7-3 and TRBJ2-1 gives the whole variable domain GAGVSQTPSNKVTEKGKYVELRCDPISGHTALYWYRQSLGQGPEFLIYFQGTGAADDSGLPNDRFFAVRPEGSVSTLKIQRTERGDSAVYLCASSLTAGGPSEQFFGPGTRLTVL.

Remarks on this clone: This sample includes further DNA sequences coding for the same CDR3. V usage is TRBV6-4 and J usage is TRBJ2-1, with 9 bases lining up with TRBD2. This CDR3 contains 15 residues. Germline CDR1 and CDR2: MRHNA and SNTAGT. V dropped 0 bases and J dropped 3; count of bases not matched to a gene: 0. CDR3 coding DNA: TGTGCCAGCAGTGACTCTAGCGGGAGCTACAATGAGCAGTTCTTC. This sequence encodes CASSDSSGSYNEQFF.

This chain connects TRBV30 to TRBJ2-3; 9 nucleotides line up with TRBD2. V lost 6 bases and J lost 2; bases outside the gene matches: 6. This CDR3 is 14 amino acids long. Germline CDR1 is GTSNPN and CDR2 is SVGIG (reference sequence). The CDR3, as DNA: TGTGCCTGTGGTCCTAGCGGGATCACAGATACGCAGTATTTT. Protein: CACGPSGITDTQYF.

The V and J genes are TRBV5-1 and TRBJ2-7, with D uncertain. CDR3 length equals 13 residues. V dropped 2 bases and J dropped 3 bases, with 9 bases sitting between them. CDR1 SGHRS and CDR2 YFSETQ come from the germline V gene. DNA for the CDR3: TGCGCCAGCAGCTTCAATACTTACTACGAGCAGTACTTC. Encoded protein: CASSFNTYYEQYF.

The chain links TRBV7-6 to TRBJ2-7; D may be TRBD1 (5 bases). Germline V CDR1 and CDR2: SGHVS, FNYEAQ. V lost 8 bases to trimming and J lost 5 bases, with 16 bases between them. The CDR3 extends over 13 amino acids. The CDR3 is CASGVTVQNEQYF. As DNA, the CDR3 is TGTGCCAGCGGTGTGACAGTTCAAAACGAGCAGTACTTC.

V is TRBV10-3 and J is TRBJ2-1; the D is unclear. V lost 8 bases, J lost 3 bases, and 14 bases lay in between. The germline gives CDR1 ENHRY, CDR2 SYGVKD. The CDR3 has 14 residues. The CDR3 nucleotides are TGTGCCATCCAGGTACACCTGGACTACAATGAGCAGTTCTTC. Translated: CAIQVHLDYNEQFF.

This chain links TRBV5-1 with TRBJ2-3; D is perhaps TRBD1 (5 bases). The germline V gene encodes CDR1 SGHRS and CDR2 YFSETQ. Between the trimmed V and J ends, which lost 4 bases and 0 bases, there was a span of 9 bases. The CDR3 extends over 14 amino acids. CDR3: CASSRGYSTDTQYF. The CDR3 DNA is TGCGCCAGCAGCAGGGGTTACAGCACAGATACGCAGTATTTT.

The genes are TRBV6-1 and TRBJ1-5; no clear D gene. This CDR3 has 13 amino acids. With 1 base removed from V and 5 bases from J, the gap between germline ends came to 6 bases. Germline values: CDR1 MNHNS, CDR2 SASEGT. CDR3 coding DNA: TGTGCCAGCAGTGAAGGTTGGCATCAGCCCCAGCATTTT. As protein: CASSEGWHQPQHF.